These 26 T cell receptor beta chains originate from one sample sequenced in a study of Graves' ophthalmopathy and Graves' hyperthyroidism. As the template, RNA transcripts were used to amplify TCR beta CDR3 regions. The workflow started with a first-round RT-PCR run with HTBI primers and then moved on to a second-round multiplex PCR. TCRdb reprocessed the multiplex PCR reads via MiXCR and lists one record per CDR3 protein. Here the sample spans about 640,000 distinct CDR3 sequences, about two fifths being singletons. What was sequenced was peripheral blood. The receptors come from an adult man with Graves' ophthalmopathy.

This clonotype was observed a single time. The chain has TRBV25-1 and TRBJ2-5; TRBD1 matches 8 bases. Trimming cost V 4 bases and J 7 bases; bases outside gene matches: 14. The CDR3 runs 16 residues. From germline, CDR1 is MGHDK and CDR2 SYGVNS. In nucleotides, the CDR3 is TGTGCCAGCAGTGCTAGGGCCGGGACAGGACAGTGGACCCAGTACTTC. Protein product: CASSARAGTGQWTQYF. Together with reference TRBV25-1 and TRBJ2-5, the CDR3 gives the full variable domain: EADIYQTPRYLVIGTGKKITLECSQTMGHDKMYWYQQDPGMELHLIHYSYGVNSTEKGDLSSESTVSRIRTEHFPLTLESARPSHTSQYLCASSARAGTGQWTQYFGPGTRLLVL.

This rearrangement joins TRBV27 to TRBJ2-7, with D uncertain. This CDR3 spans 13 amino acids. Germline loops: CDR1 MNHEY, CDR2 SMNVEV (reference sequence). Trimming left V 0 bases short and J 5 bases short, with 8 bases between. DNA for the CDR3: TGTGCCAGCAGTTTATCGATATACAACGAGCAGTACTTC. Its protein is CASSLSIYNEQYF.

The V gene is TRBV12-3 or TRBV12-4, the J gene TRBJ1-5, with 7 positions matching TRBD1. Losses at the gene ends were 2 bases for V and 7 bases for J; bases not matched to a gene: 2. This CDR3 has 13 residues. The CDR3 loop is CASSLKGAQPQHF. In DNA form, the CDR3 reads TGTGCCAGCAGTTTAAAGGGGGCACAGCCCCAGCATTTT.

The rearrangement links TRBV7-8 to TRBJ1-5, with D possibly TRBD1 on 5 matching bases. Germline CDR1 SGHVS, CDR2 FQNEAQ. V lost 1 base to trimming and J lost 6 bases, with 10 bases between them. The CDR3 covers 14 residues. Here the CDR3 DNA reads TGTGCCAGCAGCTTAGAGGGGCCTAGTCAGCCCCAGCATTTT. Translating gives CASSLEGPSQPQHF. The variable domain in full, with the rest retrieved from reference TRBV7-8 and TRBJ1-5, is GAGVSQSPRYKVAKRGQDVALRCDPISGHVSLFWYQQALGQGPEFLTYFQNEAQLDKSGLPSDRFFAERPEGSVSTLKIQRTQQEDSAVYLCASSLEGPSQPQHFGDGTRLSIL.

The V gene is TRBV7-9, the J gene TRBJ2-2; 12 bases fit TRBD1. The CDR3 has 13 residues. Germline CDR1 SEHNR, CDR2 FQNEAQ (reference sequence). The ends lost 8 bases at V and 8 bases at J; junction bases unmatched: 3. CDR3 nucleotides: TGTGCCAGCCGGGACAGGGGGCGAGGGGAGCTGTTTTTT. It specifies CASRDRGRGELFF.

The chain joins TRBV7-2 to TRBJ2-7; TRBD2 matches at 15 bases. CDR1 is SGHTA, CDR2 FQGNSA, per germline. Trimming removed 4 bases from V and 9 bases from J; junction bases left unmatched: 4. CDR3 length: 14 amino acids. The CDR3 DNA sequence: TGTGCCAGCAGCTCCCAGGGACTAGCGGGGGGGCAGTACTTC. Its protein is CASSSQGLAGGQYF.

This clonotype was observed once. CDR3 sequence reads: CASSPERANEKLFF. CDR3 nucleotides: TGTGCCAGCAGTCCGGAGCGGGCTAATGAAAAACTGTTTTTT. The chain recombines TRBV7-9 with TRBJ1-4; D not certain. The V end lost 6 bases, the J end lost 3 bases, and 11 bases lay between the germline ends. The CDR3 has 14 amino acids. The germline CDR1 and CDR2 sequences are SEHNR and FQNEAQ (reference sequence).

The J gene is TRBJ1-2, the V gene TRBV10-3; the D gene is possibly TRBD1 (5 bases). The V gene lost 2 bases and the J gene lost 8 bases, with 21 bases spanning the gap. The CDR3 runs 16 residues. From germline, CDR1 is ENHRY and CDR2 SYGVKD. This CDR3 is CAISERGDDGRRGYTF. CDR3 nucleotides: TGTGCCATCAGTGAGAGAGGGGACGACGGAAGAAGAGGCTACACCTTC.

This clonotype was counted between two and nine times. The chain employs TRBV6-2 or TRBV6-3 and TRBJ2-5; tentative D call: TRBD2 (5 bases). V gave up 2 bases and J gave up 0 bases, with 10 bases separating them. The CDR3 spans 15 residues. The germline V gene encodes CDR1 MNHEY and CDR2 SVGEGT. The CDR3 protein is CASSYADGDQETQYF. The CDR3 DNA follows: TGTGCCAGCAGTTACGCGGACGGGGACCAAGAGACCCAGTACTTC.

This clonotype was recorded many times. The rearrangement uses TRBV14 and TRBJ1-4; D not certain. This CDR3 is built from 13 residues. CDR1 and CDR2 from the germline V gene are SGHDN and FVKESK. V was pared by 1 base and J by 8 bases, with 8 bases between. For the CDR3, the DNA is TGTGCCAGCAGCCAAGTCGCGGGGGAAAAACTGTTTTTT. This codes for CASSQVAGEKLFF.

Comment on this clonotype: Since a much larger clone is just one base distant, this may be a read error. The rearrangement uses TRBV20-1 and TRBJ1-4; D is possibly TRBD1 (6 bases). Trimming removed 4 bases from V and 1 base from J, with 7 bases in between. The germline gives CDR1 DFQATT, CDR2 SNEGSKA (reference sequence). The CDR3 has 13 residues. DNA for the CDR3: TGCAGTGCTACAGGGGTAACTAATGAAAAACTGTTTTTT. It specifies CSATGVTNEKLFF.

A few counts support this clonotype. The J gene is TRBJ1-5, the V gene TRBV20-1; D uncertain. The V end lost 3 bases, the J end lost 4 bases, and 16 bases lay between the germline ends. This CDR3 spans 15 amino acids. Germline V CDR1 and CDR2: DFQATT, SNEGSKA (reference sequence). The CDR3 region has the DNA TGCAGTGCTAGCGGACCGGGATTCGGGAATCAGCCCCAGCATTTT. This translates into CSASGPGFGNQPQHF.

The chain links TRBV2 to TRBJ2-2, with D hard to call. This CDR3 has 12 amino acids. V was shortened by 3 bases and J by 6 bases, with 5 bases between the two germline ends. Germline values: CDR1 SNHLY, CDR2 FYNNEI. CDR3 nucleotide sequence: TGTGCCAGCAGTGAGCAGGCCGGGGAGCTGTTTTTT. It specifies CASSEQAGELFF.

The chain carries TRBV10-3 and TRBJ1-6; D is perhaps TRBD1 (6 bases). V dropped 10 bases and J dropped 6 bases, with 13 bases sitting between them. CDR1 and CDR2 (germline): ENHRY, SYGVKD. This CDR3 spans 13 amino acids. CDR3 protein: CATKPGANSPLHF. The CDR3 DNA reads TGTGCCACAAAGCCAGGGGCTAATTCACCCCTCCACTTT.

This clonotype was detected ten times or more. The rearrangement joins TRBV5-1 to TRBJ2-6; no clear D. Germline values: CDR1 SGHRS, CDR2 YFSETQ. Trimming removed 3 bases at V and 2 bases at J, with 6 bases between. The CDR3 is made up of 14 amino acids. As DNA, the CDR3 is TGCGCCAGCAGCTCTGTACCTGGGGCCAACGTCCTGACTTTC. It translates to CASSSVPGANVLTF.

About this clonotype: The junction differs from germline at one of its ends, possibly a read error. This sequence joins TRBV7-3 and TRBJ2-2; TRBD2 matches at 10 bases. This CDR3 comprises 17 residues. Germline assignment: CDR1 SGHTA and CDR2 FQGTGA. The CDR3: CACSLRAGGVKTGELFF. CDR3 nucleotide sequence: TGTGCCTGCAGCTTACGAGCGGGAGGGGTTAAGACCGGGGAGCTGTTTTTT. Variable domain in full (rest from reference TRBV7-3 and TRBJ2-2): GAGVSQTPSNKVTEKGKYVELRCDPISGHTALYWYRQSLGQGPEFLIYFQGTGAADDSGLPNDRFFAVRPEGSVSTLKIQRTERGDSAVYLCACSLRAGGVKTGELFFGEGSRLTVL.

This clonotype was observed once. The chain combines TRBV22-1 with TRBJ1-1. TRBV22-1 is described as a pseudogene. The CDR3 is 12 amino acids. The CDR3 coding sequence is TGTGCCTGGAGCTGCACGAACACTGAAGCTTTCTTT. Amino acids: CAWSCTNTEAFF.

The sample holds many counts of this clonotype. The chain carries TRBV7-2 and TRBJ2-7, with 10 bases identical to TRBD1. V trimming: 5 bases; J trimming: 4 bases; junction bases outside the gene matches: 5. This CDR3 region has 14 residues. Germline CDR1 is SGHTA and CDR2 is FQGNSA. The CDR3 DNA is TGTGCCAGCAGCATCGGACAGGGGGATTACGAGCAGTACTTC. It is translated as CASSIGQGDYEQYF.

The V gene is TRBV7-8, the J gene TRBJ1-3; perhaps TRBD1 as D (5 bases). The germline V gene encodes CDR1 SGHVS and CDR2 FQNEAQ. The CDR3 is made up of 14 amino acids. Between the trimmed V and J ends, which lost 6 bases and 4 bases, there was a span of 13 bases. The DNA of the CDR3 is TGTGCCAGCAGTTCCACGGGGGACGGAAACACCATATATTTT. It encodes CASSSTGDGNTIYF.

The rearrangement links TRBV7-9 to TRBJ2-7; tentative D call: TRBD1 (6 bases). V lost 5 bases to trimming and J lost 3 bases, with 14 bases between them. The CDR3 has 14 residues. Germline V gene lookup returns CDR1 SEHNR and CDR2 FQNEAQ (reference sequence). CDR3 residues: CASSPVEGHYEQYF. The CDR3 DNA is TGTGCCAGCAGCCCCGTCGAGGGACACTACGAGCAGTACTTC.

This chain links TRBV7-2 with TRBJ1-2; 8 bases fit TRBD1. After removal of 5 bases from V and 4 bases from J, the junction contained 9 bases not matched to a gene. This CDR3 is built from 15 residues. CDR1 and CDR2 from the germline V gene are SGHTA and FQGNSA. The CDR3 DNA sequence: TGTGCCAGCAGCACAGACAGGGGACCCATCTATGGCTACACCTTC. It translates to CASSTDRGPIYGYTF.

In this sample, this clonotype turned up a few times. This chain joins TRBV5-4 and TRBJ2-2; 9 bases align to TRBD1. The ends lost 3 bases at V and 5 bases at J; junction bases unmatched: 5. The CDR3 consists of 15 residues. Germline V gene lookup returns CDR1 SGHNT and CDR2 YYREEE (reference sequence). As DNA, the CDR3 is TGTGCCAGCAGCTACGGGACAGGGTTAACCGGGGAGCTGTTTTTT. Protein: CASSYGTGLTGELFF.

The chain links TRBV7-6 to TRBJ2-7; TRBD2 matches at 8 bases. The V and J ends lost 2 bases and 3 bases, in that order; junction bases with no gene match: 15. The germline CDR1 and CDR2 sequences are SGHVS and FNYEAQ. The CDR3 loop spans 18 amino acids. CDR3 sequence reads: CASSLRQPAGGTFYEQYF. CDR3 sequence (DNA): TGTGCCAGCAGCTTACGACAGCCGGCGGGAGGTACCTTCTACGAGCAGTACTTC. The full variable domain, in which reference TRBV7-6 and TRBJ2-7 provide the parts outside the CDR3, is GAGVSQSPRYKVTKRGQDVALRCDPISGHVSLYWYRQALGQGPEFLTYFNYEAQQDKSGLPNDRFSAERPEGSISTLTIQRTEQRDSAMYRCASSLRQPAGGTFYEQYFGPGTRLTVT.

The rearrangement joins TRBV19 to TRBJ2-7; 7 bases are shared with TRBD1. CDR1 LNHDA and CDR2 SQIVND come from the germline V gene (reference sequence). The CDR3 contains 15 residues. The V and J ends lost 6 bases and 0 bases, in that order; junction bases with no gene match: 8. CDR3 sequence: CASRSTGTSSYEQYF. The DNA for the CDR3 is TGTGCCAGTAGATCGACAGGGACCAGCTCCTACGAGCAGTACTTC.

This clonotype was recorded many times. This sequence joins TRBV19 and TRBJ1-2; possible D gene TRBD1, 6 bases. This CDR3 region has 16 residues. V was trimmed by 3 bases and J by 1 base, leaving 15 bases between them. CDR1 is LNHDA and CDR2 is SQIVND in the germline V gene (reference sequence). The CDR3 here is CASSIPGAGDNYGYTF. The CDR3 DNA reads as TGTGCCAGTAGTATCCCCGGAGCAGGGGATAACTATGGCTACACCTTC.

The V and J genes are TRBV7-9 and TRBJ1-2, with TRBD1 as a possible D gene (6 bases). Germline V lookup: CDR1 SEHNR, CDR2 FQNEAQ (reference sequence). V was clipped by 11 bases and J by 4 bases, with 17 bases between them. The CDR3 covers 13 residues. CDR3 residues: CAWSWRGIYGYTF. The CDR3 DNA reads TGTGCCTGGAGTTGGAGGGGGATCTATGGCTACACCTTC.